This TCR beta chain was found in a study of shared clonotypes between healthy human individuals. Per germline, CDR1 SGDLS and CDR2 YYNGEE. V lost 2 bases, J lost 3 bases, and 16 bases lay in between. This CDR3 comprises 16 residues. Deep level was the assay's run setting. Assay used: immunoSEQ multiplex PCR; TCRdb lists only in-frame clones, some missing. The data contain some 1,100,000 clones, around 82% of them singletons. Overall study findings and caveats: The generation probabilities recorded for non-shared clonotypes fell below those of clonotypes shared by all four donors. In a few donors, around 5% of naive CD4 clonotypes appeared in common. The sampled material consisted only of blood, and tissue repertoires are likely to differ.

A note on this clone: Its antigen is not known.

The chain links TRBV9 to TRBJ2-3, with D possibly matching TRBD1 (5 bases). The TCR sequence derives from a man aged 18-30 years in good health. Some clones in this sample may be carry-over from other donors' samples. The sample was memory CD4+ T cells from PBMCs. The subset: CD45RA-negative fraction. CDR3 sequence (DNA): TGTGCCAGCAGCGTGTCCCAAGGGGTAGCTACAGATACGCAGTATTTT. Its translation is CASSVSQGVATDTQYF.